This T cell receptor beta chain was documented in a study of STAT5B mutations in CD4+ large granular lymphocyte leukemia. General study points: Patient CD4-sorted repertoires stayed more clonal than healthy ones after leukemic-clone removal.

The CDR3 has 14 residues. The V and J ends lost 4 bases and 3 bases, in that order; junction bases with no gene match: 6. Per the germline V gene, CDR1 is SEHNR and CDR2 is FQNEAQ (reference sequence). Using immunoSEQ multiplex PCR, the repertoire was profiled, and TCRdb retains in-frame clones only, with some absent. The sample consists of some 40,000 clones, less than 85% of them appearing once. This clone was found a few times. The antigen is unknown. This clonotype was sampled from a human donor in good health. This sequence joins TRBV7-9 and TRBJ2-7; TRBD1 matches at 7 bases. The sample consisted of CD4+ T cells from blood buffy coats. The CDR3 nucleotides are TGTGCCAGCAGCTCCCTGGGACAGAGCTACGAGCAGTACTTC. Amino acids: CASSSLGQSYEQYF. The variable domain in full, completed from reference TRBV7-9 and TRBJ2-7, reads DTGVSQNPRHKITKRGQNVTFRCDPISEHNRLYWYRQTLGQGPEFLTYFQNEAQLEKSRLLSDRFSAERPKGSFSTLEIQRTEQGDSAMYLCASSSLGQSYEQYFGPGTRLTVT.